The next 26 T cell receptor beta chains were all read from a single sample in a study of blood T cell repertoires in COVID-19. Sequencing was performed with immunoSEQ multiplex PCR; in TCRdb, only in-frame clones are kept and a portion is missing. The data contain about 260,000 clones, 70% to 90% of them singletons. The source material was peripheral blood. These receptors were taken from a man between 18 and 29 years old with active or convalescent COVID-19.

The genes are TRBV28 and TRBJ1-5; 10 bases are shared with TRBD1. Losses at the gene ends were 4 bases for V and 5 bases for J; bases not matched to a gene: 14. This CDR3 contains 18 residues. From germline, CDR1 is MDHEN and CDR2 SYDVKM. DNA for the CDR3: TGTGCCAGCAGTTCGTTGGGACAGGGGAGGACTCTGGATCAGCCCCAGCATTTT. Its translation is CASSSLGQGRTLDQPQHF. Looking up the rest from reference TRBV28 and TRBJ1-5 gives the full variable domain: DVKVTQSSRYLVKRTGEKVFLECVQDMDHENMFWYRQDPGLGLRLIYFSYDVKMKEKGDIPEGYSVSREKKERFSLILESASTNQTSMYLCASSSLGQGRTLDQPQHFGDGTRLSIL.

This chain links TRBV6-2 or TRBV6-3 with TRBJ2-1; a weak D match, TRBD2 (5 bases). V was pared by 6 bases and J by 7 bases, with 10 bases between. The CDR3 is 12 residues long. The germline V gene has CDR1 MNHEY and CDR2 SVGEGT. The CDR3 loop is CASSRRGNEQFF. As DNA, the CDR3 is TGTGCCAGCAGCCGGAGAGGGAATGAGCAGTTCTTC.

V usage is TRBV9 and J usage is TRBJ2-3; 8 bases are a match to TRBD2. In germline, CDR1 is SGDLS, CDR2 YYNGEE. V was clipped by 0 bases and J by 0 bases; unmatched bases: 3. The CDR3 has 16 residues. CDR3 sequence: CASSVVGGASTDTQYF. The CDR3 nucleotides read TGTGCCAGCAGCGTAGTCGGGGGGGCCAGCACAGATACGCAGTATTTT.

The rearrangement joins TRBV24-1 to TRBJ1-5, with 7 bases fitting TRBD1. The CDR3 is made up of 12 amino acids. The germline V gene encodes CDR1 KGHDR and CDR2 SFDVKD. The V gene end was trimmed by 12 bases and the J gene end by 5 bases; junction bases not matched to a gene: 6. CDR3: CAAQGVDQPQHF. CDR3 bases: TGTGCCGCCCAGGGGGTAGATCAGCCCCAGCATTTT.

The chain joins TRBV6-5 to TRBJ1-1, with 8 bases fitting TRBD1. The junction had 7 bases not matched to a gene; V was cut back by 5 bases and J by 11 bases. CDR3 length: 12 residues. Germline V gives CDR1 MNHEY, CDR2 SVGAGI. Written as DNA, the CDR3 is TGTGCCAGCAGTACACAGGGGGATCAGGCTTTCTTT. This sequence encodes CASSTQGDQAFF.

V is TRBV19 and J is TRBJ2-7; D is perhaps TRBD1 (6 bases). Per the germline V gene, CDR1 is LNHDA and CDR2 is SQIVND (reference sequence). V lost 3 bases, J lost 2 bases, and 8 bases lay in between. This CDR3 is built from 13 residues. CDR3 amino acids: CASSIQGPYEQYF. CDR3 DNA sequence: TGTGCCAGTAGTATTCAGGGGCCCTACGAGCAGTACTTC.

The rearrangement joins TRBV28 to TRBJ1-1; TRBD1 agrees at 9 bases. The germline V gene encodes CDR1 MDHEN and CDR2 SYDVKM. Trimming took 6 bases from V and 3 from J; bases not matched to a gene: 8. The CDR3 is 15 residues long. CDR3 in DNA: TGTGCCAGCAGCCCCCCCGGACAGGGGTACACTGAAGCTTTCTTT. This gives the protein CASSPPGQGYTEAFF.

The chain employs TRBV27 and TRBJ1-2; a possible D gene is TRBD1 (5 bases). The CDR3 is made up of 9 amino acids. Trimming removed 10 bases at V and 8 bases at J, with 8 bases between. The germline gives CDR1 MNHEY, CDR2 SMNVEV (reference sequence). The CDR3 protein is CANKGGYTF. Here the CDR3 DNA reads TGTGCCAACAAGGGGGGCTACACCTTC.

This chain links TRBV5-1 with TRBJ2-5, with 8 bases aligning to TRBD2. The CDR3 has 15 amino acids. Germline V CDR1 and CDR2: SGHRS, YFSETQ. Trimming removed 0 bases from V and 5 bases from J; junction bases left unmatched: 6. This CDR3 is CASSLEGLGQETQYF. CDR3 sequence (DNA): TGCGCCAGCAGCTTGGAGGGACTAGGTCAGGAGACCCAGTACTTC.

This clone was counted a few times. This rearrangement joins TRBV3-1 (or the pseudogene TRBV3-2) to TRBJ2-7; weak D call: TRBD2 (6 bases). The germline CDR1 and CDR2 sequences are LGHDT and YNNKEL (reference sequence). The CDR3 is 20 residues long. Trimming took off 4 bases at V and 2 bases at J, with 30 bases between the two ends. For the CDR3, the DNA is TGTGCCAGCAGCCCCTCTCGTGGGGTTTTTTTCGGGAGCTTAACCTACGAGCAGTACTTC. Its translation: CASSPSRGVFFGSLTYEQYF.

This rearrangement joins TRBV24-1 to TRBJ1-4, with TRBD1 identical over 8 bases. V lost 3 bases, J lost 8 bases, and 7 bases stayed unmatched. The germline V gene encodes CDR1 KGHDR and CDR2 SFDVKD. The CDR3 consists of 15 residues. The CDR3 is CATSDTGTGPEKLFF. CDR3 nucleotide sequence: TGTGCCACCAGTGATACGGGGACAGGACCCGAAAAACTGTTTTTT.

The chain recombines TRBV6-2 or TRBV6-3 with TRBJ2-3, with 9 bases that match TRBD2. The J segment lost 2 bases and the V segment lost 1 base, leaving 4 bases of the junction unmatched. Germline V lookup: CDR1 MNHEY, CDR2 SVGEGT. The CDR3 length is 16 residues. CDR3 sequence: CASSYYSGSITDTQYF. The CDR3 DNA follows: TGTGCCAGCAGTTACTATAGCGGGAGCATCACAGATACGCAGTATTTT.

The rearrangement links TRBV28 to TRBJ1-2, with a tentative D call TRBD1 (5 bases). CDR3 size: 13 residues. Trimming took off 4 bases at V and 7 bases at J, with 13 bases between the two ends. Per the germline V gene, CDR1 is MDHEN and CDR2 is SYDVKM. The CDR3 DNA is TGTGCCAGCAGTTGGGGCCCGGGGGGTGGCTACACCTTC. This gives the protein CASSWGPGGGYTF.

This rearrangement joins TRBV27 to TRBJ1-4; the D gene is possibly TRBD1 (5 bases). The CDR3 runs to 14 residues. V shed 6 bases and J shed 0 bases, with 8 bases lying between them. CDR1 is MNHEY, CDR2 SMNVEV, per germline (reference sequence). The CDR3, as DNA: TGTGCCAGCAGCCGGACACCAACTAATGAAAAACTGTTTTTT. Protein: CASSRTPTNEKLFF.

V and J are TRBV3-1 (or the pseudogene TRBV3-2) and TRBJ2-1; 7 bases line up with TRBD1. Germline values: CDR1 LGHDT, CDR2 YNNKEL (reference sequence). The CDR3 runs to 15 residues. Trimming removed 1 base from V and 4 bases from J; junction bases left unmatched: 4. In DNA form, the CDR3 reads TGTGCCAGCAGCCAAGCGGGACAGTTATACAATGAGCAGTTCTTC. It translates to CASSQAGQLYNEQFF.

The chain uses TRBV29-1 and TRBJ2-3; tentative D call: TRBD1 (7 bases). Looked up from germline, CDR1 is SQVTM and CDR2 is ANQGSEA. V shed 6 bases and J shed 10 bases, with 29 bases lying between them. The CDR3 has 16 residues. Here the CDR3 reads CSVLPGVGQAQIPQYF. DNA of the CDR3: TGCAGCGTCCTCCCGGGAGTAGGACAGGCACAGATACCGCAGTATTTT.

The CDR3 spells CASSPGGGDPYEQYF. The DNA for the CDR3 is TGCGCCAGCAGCCCGGGGGGTGGGGATCCTTACGAGCAGTACTTC. This chain joins TRBV4-1 and TRBJ2-7, with 7 nucleotides matching TRBD2. V gave up 4 bases and J gave up 4 bases; unmatched junction bases: 10. The CDR3 extends over 15 amino acids. Per germline, CDR1 MGHRA and CDR2 YSYEKL.

The chain links TRBV7-2 to TRBJ1-6, with 7 bases identical to TRBD1. This CDR3 region has 16 residues. Germline V gene lookup returns CDR1 SGHTA and CDR2 FQGNSA. V gave up 4 bases and J gave up 5 bases; unmatched junction bases: 8. CDR3 protein: CASSWADRANNSPLHF. The CDR3 DNA follows: TGTGCCAGCAGCTGGGCCGACAGGGCAAATAATTCACCCCTCCACTTT. The full variable domain, its missing parts supplied by reference TRBV7-2 and TRBJ1-6, is GAGVSQSPSNKVTEKGKDVELRCDPISGHTALYWYRQSLGQGLEFLIYFQGNSAPDKSGLPSDRFSAERTGGSVSTLTIQRTQQEDSAVYLCASSWADRANNSPLHFGNGTRLTVT.

The rearrangement links TRBV3-1 (or the pseudogene TRBV3-2) to TRBJ2-1; TRBD2 might be the D (6 bases). Germline V CDR1 and CDR2: LGHDT, YNNKEL (reference sequence). Trimming pared 2 bases from V and 2 bases from J, leaving 13 bases between. This CDR3 is built from 16 residues. CDR3 sequence: CASSQNRDSPYNEQFF. Written as DNA, the CDR3 is TGTGCCAGCAGCCAAAACCGGGACTCACCCTACAATGAGCAGTTCTTC.

The V gene is TRBV5-6, the J gene TRBJ1-6; 8 bases fit TRBD1. Germline values: CDR1 SGHDT, CDR2 YYEEEE. The V gene end was trimmed by 4 bases and the J gene end by 8 bases; junction bases not matched to a gene: 5. CDR3 length: 14 residues. The CDR3 nucleotides are TGTGCCAGCAGCCATACAGGGGGATATTCACCCCTCCACTTT. It codes for CASSHTGGYSPLHF.

Here the CDR3 DNA reads TGTGCCAGCAGTTTGAAGGGGAAGAGTGGCTACACCTTC. Protein: CASSLKGKSGYTF. This rearrangement joins TRBV27 to TRBJ1-2, with D maybe TRBD1 (5 bases). This CDR3 has 13 amino acids. CDR1 MNHEY and CDR2 SMNVEV come from the germline V gene (reference sequence). V lost 3 bases and J 7 bases, leaving 12 bases between the germline ends.

This rearrangement joins TRBV11-2 to TRBJ2-7, with 7 bases lining up with TRBD1. This CDR3 has 18 amino acids. J lost 0 bases, V lost 4 bases, and 15 bases had no gene match. The germline CDR1 and CDR2 sequences are SGHAT and FQNNGV. CDR3 region: CASSWRQGQLLSSYEQYF. The CDR3 region has the DNA TGTGCCAGCAGCTGGAGACAGGGTCAGTTGCTCAGCTCCTACGAGCAGTACTTC.

The genes are TRBV11-2 and TRBJ1-3; D is uncertain. Germline V CDR1 and CDR2: SGHAT, FQNNGV. V was cut by 1 base and J by 4 bases, with 5 bases left in between. The CDR3 is 13 amino acids. CDR3 DNA sequence: TGTGCCAGCAGCTTAGCAGGAGGAAACACCATATATTTT. Encoded protein: CASSLAGGNTIYF.

About this clone: A junction boundary mismatches the germline segment, possibly from a read error. This rearrangement joins TRBV12-3 or TRBV12-4 to TRBJ1-4, with a tentative D call TRBD1 (6 bases). The CDR3 consists of 13 residues. As DNA, the CDR3 is TGTGCCAGCAGGAACAGGGAAAAGGAAAGACTGTTTTTT. It codes for CASRNREKERLFF.

This chain links TRBV18 with TRBJ2-6; a weak D match, TRBD1 (6 bases). Trimming left V 3 bases short and J 2 bases short, with 14 bases between. The CDR3 is 17 residues long. Germline CDR1 KGHSH, CDR2 LQKENI. This CDR3 is CASSPYRERAGANVLTF. CDR3 DNA sequence: TGTGCCAGCTCACCGTACAGGGAGAGGGCTGGGGCCAACGTCCTGACTTTC. Full variable domain (outside the CDR3, taken from reference TRBV18 and TRBJ2-6): NAGVMQNPRHLVRRRGQEARLRCSPMKGHSHVYWYRQLPEEGLKFMVYLQKENIIDESGMPKERFSAEFPKEGPSILRIQQVVRGDSAAYFCASSPYRERAGANVLTFGAGSRLTVL.

The chain joins TRBV19 to TRBJ2-7; 9 positions match TRBD2. The CDR3 length is 17 residues. The trim removed 1 base at V and 0 bases at J, leaving 7 bases unmatched. The germline V gene has CDR1 LNHDA and CDR2 SQIVND (reference sequence). The CDR3 loop is CASSIGTSELVSYEQYF. DNA of the CDR3: TGTGCCAGTAGTATAGGGACTAGCGAGCTAGTCTCCTACGAGCAGTACTTC.